The 21 T cell receptor beta chains given below trace back to one sample, sequenced in a study of PD-1 blockade in classical Hodgkin lymphoma. Some clones are missing from TCRdb's copy, which holds only in-frame ones; the method was immunoSEQ multiplex PCR. The sample has 20,000 to 30,000 clones, 91% seen once; the top ten hold roughly 0.58%. The time point: newly diagnosed, previously untreated cHL patient sample. Magnetic negative selection was used to purify CD4+ T cells from PBMCs that had been thawed. The sequencing input was CD4+ T cells from blood. The receptors were gathered from a human donor with classical Hodgkin lymphoma.

The chain has TRBV28 and TRBJ1-2; D perhaps matches TRBD1 (6 bases). The germline V gene encodes CDR1 MDHEN and CDR2 SYDVKM. The CDR3 runs to 14 residues. The V end lost 10 bases, the J end lost 2 bases, and 17 bases lay between the germline ends. The CDR3, as DNA: TGTGCCACCCGGGGCAGGGGCCGGAACTATGGCTACACCTTC. The encoded protein is CATRGRGRNYGYTF.

With regard to this clone: Additional DNA sequences in this sample encode the identical CDR3. The chain uses TRBV5-1 and TRBJ2-3; the match to TRBD2 covers 12 bases. J was trimmed by 1 base and V by 4 bases; bases with no gene match: 4. Germline V gene sequence: CDR1 SGHRS, CDR2 YFSETQ. This CDR3 is 16 amino acids long. The CDR3 is CASSPPSGGGTDTQYF. As DNA, the CDR3 is TGCGCCAGCAGCCCTCCTAGCGGGGGGGGCACAGATACGCAGTATTTT.

V gene TRBV19 combines with J gene TRBJ1-2; possibly TRBD1 for D (6 bases). This CDR3 is built from 15 residues. V shed 3 bases and J shed 7 bases, with 18 bases lying between them. Germline-derived CDR1 and CDR2 are LNHDA and SQIVND (reference sequence). Written as DNA, the CDR3 is TGTGCCAGTAGTATCTCCGGGACACCGATTGCTGGCTACACCTTC. It specifies CASSISGTPIAGYTF.

The chain's CDR3 is CAISLLTGGEMTGELFF. The CDR3 nucleotides read TGTGCCATCAGTCTACTAACAGGGGGTGAGATGACCGGGGAGCTGTTTTTT. The rearrangement links TRBV10-3 to TRBJ2-2; 8 positions agree with TRBD1. CDR1 is ENHRY and CDR2 is SYGVKD in the germline V gene. The CDR3 contains 17 residues. V lost 5 bases to trimming and J lost 5 bases; unmatched junction nucleotides: 13.

CDR3 protein: CASSHRTDSGNTIYF. In DNA, the CDR3 is TGTGCCAGCAGCCACAGGACAGACTCTGGAAACACCATATATTTT. The chain uses TRBV6-6 and TRBJ1-3; possible D gene TRBD1, 6 bases. The germline V and J ends were trimmed by 6 bases and 0 bases, with 12 bases remaining between them. Germline-derived CDR1 and CDR2 are MNHNY and SVGAGI (reference sequence). The CDR3 is 15 residues long.

V and J are TRBV11-3 and TRBJ2-5; 15 bases map to TRBD2. The V gene end was trimmed by 4 bases and the J gene end by 4 bases; junction bases not matched to a gene: 4. The CDR3 is made up of 16 amino acids. Germline V gene data show CDR1 as SGHNT and CDR2 as YENEEA. The CDR3 here is CASSSRTSGGGETQYF. In nucleotides, the CDR3 is TGTGCCAGCAGCTCCCGGACTAGCGGGGGGGGAGAGACCCAGTACTTC.

The chain joins TRBV5-6 to TRBJ2-5, with 9 bases that match TRBD2. The length of the CDR3 is 16 residues. The V gene end was trimmed by 4 bases and the J gene end by 4 bases; junction bases not matched to a gene: 11. Germline CDR1 SGHDT, CDR2 YYEEEE. The CDR3 here is CASSPLSGGIGETQYF. The CDR3, as DNA: TGTGCCAGCAGCCCACTAAGCGGGGGGATCGGAGAGACCCAGTACTTC. Complete variable domain (other parts from reference TRBV5-6 and TRBJ2-5): DAGVTQSPTHLIKTRGQQVTLRCSPKSGHDTVSWYQQALGQGPQFIFQYYEEEERQRGNFPDRFSGHQFPNYSSELNVNALLLGDSALYLCASSPLSGGIGETQYFGPGTRLLVL.

The chain has TRBV10-3 and TRBJ2-1; no firm D call. The germline V gene has CDR1 ENHRY and CDR2 SYGVKD. The V gene lost 3 bases and the J gene lost 7 bases, with 7 bases spanning the gap. The CDR3 contains 12 residues. DNA of the CDR3: TGTGCCATCAGTGACGTGGGAAATGAGCAGTTCTTC. Its protein is CAISDVGNEQFF.

J is TRBJ2-3 and V is TRBV5-6; 7 nucleotides align to TRBD2. Unmatched junction bases numbered 5, after V lost 4 bases and J lost 0 bases. From germline, CDR1 is SGHDT and CDR2 YYEEEE. The CDR3 has 15 amino acids. The CDR3 sequence is CASSPPRGSTDTQYF. CDR3 nucleotides: TGTGCCAGCAGCCCGCCGCGGGGGAGCACAGATACGCAGTATTTT.

The J gene is TRBJ2-1, the V gene TRBV6-5; TRBD1 matches 9 bases. V dropped 6 bases and J dropped 6; count of bases not matched to a gene: 6. Germline loops: CDR1 MNHEY, CDR2 SVGAGI. The CDR3 has 14 amino acids. The CDR3 sequence: CASRPGQGPNEQFF. For the CDR3, the DNA is TGTGCCAGCAGACCGGGACAGGGTCCCAATGAGCAGTTCTTC.

This clone was counted a few times. V gene TRBV18 combines with J gene TRBJ1-5; 7 positions match TRBD1. Germline lookup yields CDR1 KGHSH and CDR2 LQKENI. Losses at the gene ends were 4 bases for V and 5 bases for J; bases not matched to a gene: 5. This CDR3 is 14 amino acids long. CDR3 loop: CASSQGQGDQPQHF. The CDR3 DNA reads TGTGCCAGCTCACAGGGCCAGGGGGATCAGCCCCAGCATTTT.

The chain recombines TRBV10-3 with TRBJ1-2; 9 nucleotides agree with TRBD1. V gave up 6 bases and J gave up 6 bases; unmatched junction bases: 2. CDR1 is ENHRY and CDR2 is SYGVKD in the germline V gene. This CDR3 is built from 12 residues. The CDR3 here is CAISTGGHGYTF. The CDR3 DNA sequence: TGTGCCATCAGCACAGGGGGCCATGGCTACACCTTC.

The V call is TRBV19, the J call TRBJ1-6, with 7 positions matching TRBD1. J was trimmed by 3 bases and V by 6 bases; bases with no gene match: 8. From germline, CDR1 is LNHDA and CDR2 SQIVND (reference sequence). The CDR3 contains 16 residues. The DNA of the CDR3 is TGTGCCAGTAGAAGAACAGGGGTGGACTATAATTCACCCCTCCACTTT. Translation: CASRRTGVDYNSPLHF.

The genes are TRBV11-1 and TRBJ2-6; tentatively, D is TRBD1 or TRBD2 (6 bases each). This CDR3 contains 18 residues. From germline, CDR1 is SGHAT and CDR2 FQDESV (reference sequence). With 2 bases removed from V and 0 bases from J, the gap between germline ends came to 14 bases. For the CDR3, the DNA is TGTGCCAGCAGCTTAACCGGGGGCCTATACTCTGGGGCCAACGTCCTGACTTTC. Translated, it gives CASSLTGGLYSGANVLTF. Full variable domain (missing parts from reference TRBV11-1 and TRBJ2-6): EAEVAQSPRYKITEKSQAVAFWCDPISGHATLYWYRQILGQGPELLVQFQDESVVDDSQLPKDRFSAERLKGVDSTLKIQPAELGDSAMYLCASSLTGGLYSGANVLTFGAGSRLTVL.

This clone was counted once. This chain uses TRBV20-1 with TRBJ1-1; no reliable D call. Germline V gives CDR1 DFQATT, CDR2 SNEGSKA (reference sequence). There are 11 residues in the CDR3. V lost 1 base to trimming and J lost 5 bases, with 5 bases between them. In DNA form, the CDR3 reads TGCAGTGCTAGAGGGGTTACTGAAGCTTTCTTT. Translated: CSARGVTEAFF.

The sample holds one count of this clone. The chain couples TRBV19 to TRBJ1-4, with a tentative D call TRBD1 (6 bases). The V end lost 6 bases, the J end lost 0 bases, and 8 bases lay between the germline ends. The CDR3 spans 14 residues. Germline loops: CDR1 LNHDA, CDR2 SQIVND (reference sequence). Here the CDR3 DNA reads TGTGCCAGTAGGAGGGGGACAACTAATGAAAAACTGTTTTTT. Its translation: CASRRGTTNEKLFF.

The V call is TRBV9, the J call TRBJ2-7; either TRBD1 or TRBD2 may fit D (6 bases each). Trimming stripped 0 bases from V and 2 bases from J, with 9 bases between. The CDR3 loop spans 14 amino acids. CDR1 and CDR2 from the germline V gene are SGDLS and YYNGEE. CDR3 sequence reads: CASSVGGATYEQYF. The CDR3 bases are TGTGCCAGCAGCGTAGGGGGGGCCACCTACGAGCAGTACTTC.

This rearrangement joins TRBV18 to TRBJ1-2; D call uncertain. Per germline, CDR1 KGHSH and CDR2 LQKENI. The CDR3 has 15 amino acids. Trimming shortened V by 3 bases and J by 1 base, and 12 bases separated the two germline ends. Here the CDR3 reads CASSPDRSNNYGYTF. Here the CDR3 DNA reads TGTGCCAGCTCACCGGACCGCTCTAATAACTATGGCTACACCTTC.

The V call is TRBV4-2, the J call TRBJ2-1; 12 positions match TRBD2. The CDR3 spans 15 residues. The germline CDR1 and CDR2 sequences are LGHNA and YNFKEQ. V shed 4 bases and J 6 bases; nucleotides not matched to a gene: 4. The CDR3, as DNA: TGTGCCAGCAGCCTCCGACTAGCGGGGGCCAATGAGCAGTTCTTC. Translation: CASSLRLAGANEQFF.

This clone has only one observation. CDR3 in amino acids: CASSGTGGVGGELFF. The CDR3 DNA follows: TGTGCCAGCAGCGGTACAGGGGGCGTGGGCGGGGAGCTGTTTTTT. The chain combines TRBV7-6 with TRBJ2-2, with TRBD1 matching 9 bases. CDR3 length: 15 amino acids. Germline CDR1 is SGHVS and CDR2 is FNYEAQ. V trimming: 5 bases; J trimming: 7 bases; junction bases outside the gene matches: 8.

This sequence joins TRBV18 and TRBJ2-1, with 9 bases matching TRBD2. CDR3 length: 15 residues. Germline-derived CDR1 and CDR2 are KGHSH and LQKENI. After removal of 8 bases from V and 7 bases from J, the junction contained 12 bases not matched to a gene. This CDR3 is CASTPQRGVENEQFF. The CDR3 bases are TGTGCCAGCACCCCTCAGCGGGGGGTAGAAAATGAGCAGTTCTTC.